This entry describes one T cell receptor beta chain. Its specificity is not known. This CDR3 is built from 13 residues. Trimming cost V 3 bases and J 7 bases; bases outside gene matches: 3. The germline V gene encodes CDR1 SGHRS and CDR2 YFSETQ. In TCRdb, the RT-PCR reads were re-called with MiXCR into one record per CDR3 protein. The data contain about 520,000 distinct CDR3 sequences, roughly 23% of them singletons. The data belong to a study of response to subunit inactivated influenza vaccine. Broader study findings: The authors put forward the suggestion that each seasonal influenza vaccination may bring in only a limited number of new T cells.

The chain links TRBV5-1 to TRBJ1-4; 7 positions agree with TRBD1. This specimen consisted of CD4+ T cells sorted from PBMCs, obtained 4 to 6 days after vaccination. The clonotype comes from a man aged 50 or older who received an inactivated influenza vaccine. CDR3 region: CASSSNRGEKLFF. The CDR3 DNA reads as TGCGCCAGCAGCTCGAACAGGGGTGAAAAACTGTTTTTT.